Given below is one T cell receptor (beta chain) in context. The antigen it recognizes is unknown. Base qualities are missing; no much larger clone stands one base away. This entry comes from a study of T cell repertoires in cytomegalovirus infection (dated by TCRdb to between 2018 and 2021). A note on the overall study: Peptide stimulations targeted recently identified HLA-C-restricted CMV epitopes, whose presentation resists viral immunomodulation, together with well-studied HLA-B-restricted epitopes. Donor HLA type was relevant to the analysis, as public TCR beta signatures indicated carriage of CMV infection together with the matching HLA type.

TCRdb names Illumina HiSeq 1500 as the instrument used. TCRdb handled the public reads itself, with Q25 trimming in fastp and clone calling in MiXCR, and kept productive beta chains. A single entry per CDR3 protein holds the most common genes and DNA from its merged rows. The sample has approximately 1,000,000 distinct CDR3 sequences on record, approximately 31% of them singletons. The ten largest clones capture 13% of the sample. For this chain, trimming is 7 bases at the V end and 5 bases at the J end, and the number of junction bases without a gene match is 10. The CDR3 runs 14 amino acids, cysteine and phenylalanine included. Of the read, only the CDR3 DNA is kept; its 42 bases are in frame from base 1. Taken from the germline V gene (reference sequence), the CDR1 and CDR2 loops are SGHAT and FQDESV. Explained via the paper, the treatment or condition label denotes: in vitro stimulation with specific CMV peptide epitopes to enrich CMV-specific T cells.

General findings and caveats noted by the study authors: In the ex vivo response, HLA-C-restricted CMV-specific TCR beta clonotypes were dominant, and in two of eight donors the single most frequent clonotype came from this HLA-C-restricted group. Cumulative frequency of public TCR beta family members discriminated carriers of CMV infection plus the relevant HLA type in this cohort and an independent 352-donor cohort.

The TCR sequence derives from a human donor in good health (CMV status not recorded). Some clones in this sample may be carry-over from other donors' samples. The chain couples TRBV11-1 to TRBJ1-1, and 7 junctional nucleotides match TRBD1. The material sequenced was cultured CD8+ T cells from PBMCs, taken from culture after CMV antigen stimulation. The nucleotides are TGTGCCAGCACCCCAGGGGGGGGGAGGACTGAAGCTTTCTTT. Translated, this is CASTPGGGRTEAFF.